The 27 T cell receptor beta chains in this list originate from one sample, sequenced in a study of blood T cell repertoires in COVID-19. TCRdb keeps only in-frame clones here, not all; method: immunoSEQ multiplex PCR. The sample has 300,000 to 350,000 clones; 75% to 90% are singletons. Sequenced: PBMCs or T cells enriched from blood (not recorded which). These receptors originate from a man aged 30 to 45 who had recovered from COVID-19.

The chain links TRBV28 to TRBJ2-7; 7 bases map to TRBD2. The CDR3 has 16 residues. Germline V gene sequence: CDR1 MDHEN, CDR2 SYDVKM. V shed 6 bases and J 4 bases; nucleotides not matched to a gene: 15. The DNA for the CDR3 is TGTGCCAGCAGCACTACGAATGAGCTAGCGGCTTACGAGCAGTACTTC. Protein product: CASSTTNELAAYEQYF.

The chain recombines TRBV7-9 with TRBJ2-5; perhaps TRBD1 as D (6 bases). The CDR3 has 17 residues. Per germline, CDR1 SEHNR and CDR2 FQNEAQ (reference sequence). Trimming took 5 bases from V and 2 from J, leaving 21 bases between them. The CDR3 loop reads CASSVTPTGTYQETQYF. CDR3 DNA: TGTGCCAGCAGCGTAACACCAACCGGGACATATCAAGAGACCCAGTACTTC.

The gene calls are TRBV19 and TRBJ2-2; weak D call: TRBD1 (6 bases). Germline CDR1 reads LNHDA; CDR2 reads SQIVND (reference sequence). The V and J ends lost 5 bases and 1 base respectively, with 8 bases between them. The CDR3 consists of 14 residues. In nucleotides, the CDR3 is TGTGCCAGTAGTCAGGGGAGGAACACCGGGGAGCTGTTTTTT. Translating gives CASSQGRNTGELFF.

V and J are TRBV7-2 and TRBJ2-7, with 9 bases fitting TRBD2. V shed 4 bases and J 5 bases; nucleotides not matched to a gene: 9. Germline V lookup: CDR1 SGHTA, CDR2 FQGNSA. CDR3 length: 15 residues. CDR3 sequence (DNA): TGTGCCAGCAGCTCGCGGACTAGCGTACGGAACGAGCAGTACTTC. This encodes CASSSRTSVRNEQYF.

The chain carries TRBV11-3 and TRBJ2-2, with 7 nucleotides matching TRBD1. The CDR3 extends over 15 amino acids. V lost 1 base and J lost 3; bases outside the gene matches: 2. Germline values: CDR1 SGHNT, CDR2 YENEEA. The DNA of the CDR3 is TGTGCCAGCAGCTTAGGACAGGGAGACACCGGGGAGCTGTTTTTT. Translation: CASSLGQGDTGELFF.

The chain has TRBV19 and TRBJ2-1; TRBD2 is a possible D gene (6 bases). Trimming took off 7 bases at V and 7 bases at J, with 17 bases between the two ends. The CDR3 extends over 14 amino acids. The V gene's germline CDR1 is LNHDA and CDR2 SQIVND (reference sequence). The CDR3 sequence is CASTTGGVWNEQFF. CDR3 nucleotides: TGTGCCAGTACTACAGGCGGGGTTTGGAATGAGCAGTTCTTC.

The chain joins TRBV23-1 to TRBJ2-7, with 11 nucleotides matching TRBD1. TRBV23-1 is an open reading frame whose function is uncertain. The trim removed 1 base at V and 6 bases at J, leaving 8 bases unmatched. This CDR3 has 16 amino acids. CDR3 in amino acids: CASSQFPDRGLGEQYF. The CDR3 DNA reads as TGCGCCAGCAGTCAATTTCCGGACAGGGGGCTGGGCGAGCAGTACTTC.

To note about this clone: Other DNA sequences within the sample encode an identical CDR3. The J gene is TRBJ1-5, the V gene TRBV19; 8 bases align to TRBD1. This CDR3 is built from 15 residues. J gave up 2 bases and V 6 bases, and 6 bases lay outside the gene matches. The germline gives CDR1 LNHDA, CDR2 SQIVND (reference sequence). CDR3 sequence (DNA): TGTGCCAGTAGATTGGACAGGGAGGGCAATCAGCCCCAGCATTTT. This translates into CASRLDREGNQPQHF.

The V and J genes are TRBV7-3 and TRBJ1-6, with D unresolved. With 0 bases removed from V and 5 bases from J, the gap between germline ends came to 14 bases. CDR3 length equals 17 residues. Germline values: CDR1 SGHTA, CDR2 FQGTGA. The CDR3 DNA sequence: TGTGCCAGCAGCTTAACGTCTCAGGCGACCCATAATTCACCCCTCCACTTT. Encoded protein: CASSLTSQATHNSPLHF.

The chain joins TRBV21-1 to TRBJ1-1; TRBD1, the D gene given by the table, was not confirmed from the DNA. TRBV21-1 is described as a pseudogene. The CDR3 length is 16 residues. The CDR3 reads CASSKRQGAVNTEAFF. The CDR3 bases are TGTGCCAGCAGCAAAAGGCAGGGGGCAGTGAACACTGAAGCTTTCTTT.

This sequence joins TRBV27 and TRBJ2-1; 12 bases fit TRBD1. The CDR3 contains 15 residues. Germline loops: CDR1 MNHEY, CDR2 SMNVEV (reference sequence). V lost 1 base and J lost 7; bases outside the gene matches: 2. CDR3 in DNA: TGTGCCAGCAGTTTATGGGACAGGGGGCTTAATGAGCAGTTCTTC. Amino acid sequence: CASSLWDRGLNEQFF.

The chain joins TRBV5-6 to TRBJ1-4, with 7 positions matching TRBD1. CDR3 length: 15 residues. The V gene's germline CDR1 is SGHDT and CDR2 YYEEEE. Trimming at V came to 3 bases and at J to 1 base, leaving 3 bases not matched to a gene. The CDR3 sequence is CASSSNRGTNEKLFF. The DNA for the CDR3 is TGTGCCAGCAGCTCCAACAGGGGAACTAATGAAAAACTGTTTTTT.

This clone was counted only a few times. The chain couples TRBV12-3 or TRBV12-4 to TRBJ2-7, with a tentative D call TRBD2 (5 bases). The CDR3 contains 13 residues. Trimming removed 3 bases at V and 9 bases at J, with 15 bases between. The CDR3 coding sequence is TGTGCCAGCAGTTTGAATCCGGAGGTCGGGCAGTACTTC. Translated, it gives CASSLNPEVGQYF.

This clone was counted only a few times. The V gene is TRBV19, the J gene TRBJ2-1; D possibly corresponds to TRBD2 (5 bases). Germline CDR1 reads LNHDA; CDR2 reads SQIVND (reference sequence). Trimming removed 3 bases from V and 7 bases from J, with 13 bases in between. CDR3 length equals 14 residues. The CDR3: CASSIRAGKNEQFF. The CDR3 DNA reads as TGTGCCAGTAGTATCCGGGCGGGCAAGAATGAGCAGTTCTTC.

The V and J genes are TRBV29-1 and TRBJ1-2, with D perhaps matching TRBD1 (6 bases). V shed 4 bases and J shed 2 bases, with 11 bases lying between them. The CDR3 loop spans 13 amino acids. Germline V gives CDR1 SQVTM, CDR2 ANQGSEA. In nucleotides, the CDR3 is TGCAGCGTTGGTCAGGGACAAAACTATGGCTACACCTTC. Translating gives CSVGQGQNYGYTF.

This clone occurred once. The chain carries TRBV19 and TRBJ2-1; a weak D match, TRBD2 (6 bases). V was trimmed by 3 bases and J by 0 bases, leaving 18 bases between them. Per germline, CDR1 LNHDA and CDR2 SQIVND (reference sequence). This CDR3 is 18 amino acids long. The chain's CDR3 is CASSMLGRSGSSYNEQFF. CDR3 nucleotide sequence: TGTGCCAGTAGTATGCTCGGGAGATCTGGGTCCTCCTACAATGAGCAGTTCTTC.

The rearrangement joins TRBV5-1 to TRBJ2-7, with 7 bases lining up with TRBD1. This CDR3 comprises 15 residues. The ends lost 0 bases at V and 6 bases at J; junction bases unmatched: 9. The germline V gene encodes CDR1 SGHRS and CDR2 YFSETQ. DNA of the CDR3: TGCGCCAGCAGCTTGGTGGGACAGCCCCACAGCGAGCAGTACTTC. Protein sequence: CASSLVGQPHSEQYF.

The rearrangement uses TRBV19 and TRBJ2-1; 10 nucleotides agree with TRBD1. Trimming cost V 1 base and J 2 bases; bases outside gene matches: 2. Germline V lookup: CDR1 LNHDA, CDR2 SQIVND (reference sequence). CDR3 size: 16 residues. The CDR3 nucleotides are TGTGCCAGTAGTATAGGCGGGACAGGGGCCTACAATGAGCAGTTCTTC. Translated, it gives CASSIGGTGAYNEQFF. The complete variable domain, with remaining parts taken from reference TRBV19 and TRBJ2-1, reads DGGITQSPKYLFRKEGQNVTLSCEQNLNHDAMYWYRQDPGQGLRLIYYSQIVNDFQKGDIAEGYSVSREKKESFPLTVTSAQKNPTAFYLCASSIGGTGAYNEQFFGPGTRLTVL.

The gene calls are TRBV10-3 and TRBJ1-1; 7 nucleotides match TRBD1. Germline V gene sequence: CDR1 ENHRY, CDR2 SYGVKD. Losses at the gene ends were 10 bases for V and 1 base for J; bases not matched to a gene: 6. The CDR3 consists of 13 residues. CDR3 loop: CATQGGQNTEAFF. The CDR3, as DNA: TGTGCCACCCAGGGGGGTCAGAACACTGAAGCTTTCTTT.

This clone was recorded only once. The chain joins TRBV4-1 to TRBJ1-6; TRBD1 might be the D (5 bases). V was clipped by 5 bases and J by 3 bases, with 17 bases between them. Germline assignment: CDR1 MGHRA and CDR2 YSYEKL. This CDR3 contains 17 residues. CDR3 sequence: CASSKGPGANYNSPLHF. In nucleotides, the CDR3 is TGCGCCAGCAGCAAGGGGCCAGGTGCGAACTATAATTCACCCCTCCACTTT.

The chain uses TRBV5-5 and TRBJ1-6; TRBD1 aligns across 8 bases. CDR1 and CDR2 from the germline V gene are SGHKS and YYEKEE (reference sequence). The CDR3 totals 15 residues. The V gene end was trimmed by 5 bases and the J gene end by 4 bases; junction bases not matched to a gene: 5. The CDR3 loop is CASSGRQGYNSPLHF. The CDR3 bases are TGTGCCAGCAGTGGACGACAGGGGTATAATTCACCCCTCCACTTT.

The rearrangement joins TRBV28 to TRBJ2-1, with a possible D match to TRBD2 (6 bases). The CDR3 spans 14 residues. Germline loops: CDR1 MDHEN, CDR2 SYDVKM. The V and J ends lost 10 bases and 5 bases respectively, with 18 bases between them. Here the CDR3 reads CAIKWGVSDNEQFF. CDR3 DNA sequence: TGTGCCATTAAGTGGGGGGTGTCCGACAATGAGCAGTTCTTC.

The DNA for the CDR3 is TGTGCCAGCAGCGCCTCGAGAGTAATCTCTGGGGCCAACGTCCTGACTTTC. Its protein product is CASSASRVISGANVLTF. The chain uses TRBV9 and TRBJ2-6; D uncertain. V was shortened by 3 bases and J by 0 bases, with 13 bases between the two germline ends. Germline V gene lookup returns CDR1 SGDLS and CDR2 YYNGEE. The length of the CDR3 is 17 residues.

V and J are TRBV5-4 and TRBJ2-7; D is unclear. The germline V and J ends were trimmed by 1 base and 3 bases, with 11 bases remaining between them. From germline, CDR1 is SGHNT and CDR2 YYREEE (reference sequence). The CDR3 runs to 14 residues. In DNA, the CDR3 is TGTGCCAGCAGCTTGAGGAATTCGGGCTACGAGCAGTACTTC. Translation: CASSLRNSGYEQYF.

A note on this clone: This sample also contains other DNA sequences that code for the same CDR3. The chain couples TRBV9 to TRBJ2-7; D remains ambiguous. CDR1 is SGDLS and CDR2 is YYNGEE in the germline V gene. The CDR3 loop spans 13 amino acids. V lost 0 bases, J lost 0 bases, and 4 bases lay in between. The CDR3 DNA sequence: TGTGCCAGCAGCGTAGGGAGCTCCTACGAGCAGTACTTC. It codes for CASSVGSSYEQYF.

The rearrangement joins TRBV5-1 to TRBJ1-1; possible D gene TRBD1, 6 bases. Trimming took 2 bases from V and 6 from J, leaving 14 bases between them. Germline V gene lookup returns CDR1 SGHRS and CDR2 YFSETQ. The CDR3 runs to 14 residues. DNA for the CDR3: TGCGCCAGCAGCTTAAGAGCCTCAGGGGCTGAAGCTTTCTTT. Protein: CASSLRASGAEAFF.

The J gene is TRBJ2-7, the V gene TRBV11-3; D not resolved. CDR1 and CDR2 from the germline V gene are SGHNT and YENEEA. Trimming took 4 bases from V and 6 from J, leaving 13 bases between them. The CDR3 is 13 residues long. CDR3 in amino acids: CASSSPGLREQYF. The DNA for the CDR3 is TGTGCCAGCAGCTCCCCAGGTTTGCGCGAGCAGTACTTC.